This T cell receptor beta chain was sequenced during a study of T cells in women clearing cervical HPV infection (dated by TCRdb to 2017 to 2018). About the full investigation: The cases were 25 to 30 women with histologically confirmed HPV16-related CIN3 or worse, and 2 of those women had invasive cancers. Median age was about 35 years in cases versus roughly 37 in controls, and baseline characteristics did not differ significantly. For cases, the median interval between lesion detection and blood sampling was about 160 days, with an interquartile range of roughly 90 to 230 days. The 25 controls were women who cleared a single incident HPV16 infection within 12 months without developing precancer or cancer. Cases and controls were matched on year of sample collection and on age within five years. HLA typing was available for only a few women, so HLA type could not be excluded as a confounder. In the parent cohort, about 10,000 women aged 18 or older were enrolled in Guanacaste, Costa Rica, during about 1993 to 1995 and then followed for less than 8 years. As quality controls, five blinded duplicates were added to each group, bringing the total to roughly 60 samples made up of roughly 50 participants and 10 replicates. The exploratory proof-of-principle case-control study was nested within the Guanacaste HPV Natural History Study in Costa Rica and compared TCR repertoires across cervical HPV16 outcomes. Blood from cases was drawn at the visit where the lesion was first identified, while blood from controls was drawn once the infection was no longer detected.

Beyond this particular receptor, the publication reports: Because the number of T cells in each sample was unknown, differences in richness could reflect differing T-cell content rather than repertoire biology. The cross-sectional design could not show whether the associations came before the infection or were a result of it, and neither effector/memory subsets nor HPV-specific T cells were isolated. TRBV6-7 relative abundance was lower in cases than in controls (roughly 0.11% versus 0.16%; Bonferroni P = 0.0008). TCR repertoire richness was significantly higher in CIN3+ cases than in controls across sequencing depths, while evenness did not differ. By combining richness with V gene abundances, random forest classifiers separated cases from controls with an estimated AUC of 0.75 to 0.9.

As to this clone: Its antigen is unknown. The read comes to an end 3 residues before the CDR3 does, leaving the germline J gene to fill in the end.

The cysteine opens and the phenylalanine closes a CDR3 of 16 amino acids. Sequencing covers 39 bases of the CDR3, shown here with the frame starting at base 1. V was cut back by 3 bases and J by 3 bases, leaving a gap of 17 bases between them. The germline V gene (reference sequence) specifies LNHDA as CDR1 and SQIVND as CDR2. Every participant had a single incident cervical HPV16 infection, and women with prevalent HPV16 infections were excluded. Cervical HPV DNA was detected with MY09/MY11 PCR, and genotyping was done with dot-blot hybridization. Approximately 16 mL of heparinized blood were centrifuged, and the buffy coat was aliquoted, frozen at -30°C, then stored at -80°C. Genomic DNA was extracted from buffy coat specimens using QIAGEN kits. The immunoSEQ assay used multiplex PCR to amplify TCR beta CDR3 regions from an average of about 1.1 ug of genomic DNA per sample. Primer bias was corrected in the assay by using a complete synthetic TCR repertoire to establish an amplification baseline. Amplicons were sequenced on the Illumina platform. The paper's processing steps were these. Sequence errors were corrected by clustering with frequency ratios and a modified nearest-neighbor algorithm, and the sequences were then analyzed in the immunoSEQ Analyzer using IMGT gene definitions. At each rarefaction depth, TCR richness and evenness were averaged across 20 rarefaction repeats, and samples with fewer sequences than that depth were excluded. Relative abundances of V, D and J genes were compared between groups using Wilcoxon rank sum tests, with FDR correction applied. An intraclass correlation of 90% to 97% for TCR richness and an average of roughly 83% across some 69 gene segments were obtained from the blinded duplicates. The immuneACCESS repertoire file appears here via TCRdb, limited to in-frame rearrangements. These files lack a portion of the clones; in checked studies, under half of the deficit traces to unresolved V genes, and the cause of the others is not known. The V and J calls and clone size were taken over from that table, and D and trimming were inferred from the DNA. The data table for this sample lists about 48,000 clones. Around 1.5% of the sample is taken by the ten largest.

Sequenced sample: blood buffy coat. The chain uses TRBV19 and TRBJ2-5; the D gene is perhaps TRBD2, on 6 matching bases. The TCR comes from a woman aged 18 to 75 with a cervical HPV16 infection that either progressed to CIN3+ or cleared (not recorded which). The part of the CDR3 DNA that was read is TGTGCCAGTAGTATTCGTCTCGGCCGCGGGAAAGAGACC. The resulting protein is CASSIRLGRGKET. The complete CDR3 reads CASSIRLGRGKETQYF. The full variable domain, completed from the reference TRBV19 and TRBJ2-5 proteins outside the CDR3, reads DGGITQSPKYLFRKEGQNVTLSCEQNLNHDAMYWYRQDPGQGLRLIYYSQIVNDFQKGDIAEGYSVSREKKESFPLTVTSAQKNPTAFYLCASSIRLGRGKETQYFGPGTRLLVL.